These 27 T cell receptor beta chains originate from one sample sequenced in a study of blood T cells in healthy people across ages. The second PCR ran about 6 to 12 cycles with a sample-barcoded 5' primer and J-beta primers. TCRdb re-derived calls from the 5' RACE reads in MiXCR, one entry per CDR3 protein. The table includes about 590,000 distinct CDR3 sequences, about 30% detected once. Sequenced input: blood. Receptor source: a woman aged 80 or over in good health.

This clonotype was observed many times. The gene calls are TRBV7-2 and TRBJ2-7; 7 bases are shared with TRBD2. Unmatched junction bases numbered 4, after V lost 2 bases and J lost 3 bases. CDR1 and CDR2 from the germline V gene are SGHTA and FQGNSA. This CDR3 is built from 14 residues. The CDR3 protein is CASSLFGLVYEQYF. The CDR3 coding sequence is TGTGCCAGCAGCTTATTTGGACTAGTCTACGAGCAGTACTTC.

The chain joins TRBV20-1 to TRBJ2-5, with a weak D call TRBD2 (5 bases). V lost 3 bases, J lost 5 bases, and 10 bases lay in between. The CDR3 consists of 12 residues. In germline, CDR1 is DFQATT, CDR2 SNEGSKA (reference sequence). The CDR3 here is CSARRALETQYF. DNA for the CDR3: TGCAGTGCTAGGCGGGCCTTGGAGACCCAGTACTTC.

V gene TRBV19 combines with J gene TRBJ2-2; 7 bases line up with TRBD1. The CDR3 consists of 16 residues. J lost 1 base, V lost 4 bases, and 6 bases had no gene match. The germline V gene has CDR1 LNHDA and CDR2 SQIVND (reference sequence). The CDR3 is CASSKPGQQNTGELFF. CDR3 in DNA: TGTGCCAGTAGTAAACCGGGACAGCAGAACACCGGGGAGCTGTTTTTT.

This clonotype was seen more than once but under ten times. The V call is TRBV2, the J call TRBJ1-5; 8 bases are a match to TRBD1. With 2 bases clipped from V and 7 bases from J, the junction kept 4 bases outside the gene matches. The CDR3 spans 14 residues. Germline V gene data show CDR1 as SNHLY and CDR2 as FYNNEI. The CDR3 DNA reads TGTGCCAGCAGTGAACGGACAGGGATCCAGCCCCAGCATTTT. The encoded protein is CASSERTGIQPQHF.

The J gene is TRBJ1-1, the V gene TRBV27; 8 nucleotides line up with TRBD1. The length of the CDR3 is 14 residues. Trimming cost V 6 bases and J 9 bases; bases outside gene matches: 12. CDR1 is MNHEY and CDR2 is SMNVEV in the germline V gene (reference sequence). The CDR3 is CASRLGTRGRKAFF. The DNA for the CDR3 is TGTGCCAGCAGGTTGGGGACCAGGGGGCGCAAAGCTTTCTTT.

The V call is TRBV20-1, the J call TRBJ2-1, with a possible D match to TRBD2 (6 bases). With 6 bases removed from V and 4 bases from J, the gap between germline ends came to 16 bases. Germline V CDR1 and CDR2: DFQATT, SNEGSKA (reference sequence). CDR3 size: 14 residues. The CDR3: CSAAGGDGYNEQFF. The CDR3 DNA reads TGCAGTGCGGCAGGCGGGGACGGATACAATGAGCAGTTCTTC.

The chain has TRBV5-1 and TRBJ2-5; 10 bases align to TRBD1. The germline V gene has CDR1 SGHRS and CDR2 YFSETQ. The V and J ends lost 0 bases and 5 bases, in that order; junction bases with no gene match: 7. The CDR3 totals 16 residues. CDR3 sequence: CASSLGTGGLRETQYF. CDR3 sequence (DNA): TGCGCCAGCAGCTTGGGGACAGGGGGTCTGCGGGAGACCCAGTACTTC.

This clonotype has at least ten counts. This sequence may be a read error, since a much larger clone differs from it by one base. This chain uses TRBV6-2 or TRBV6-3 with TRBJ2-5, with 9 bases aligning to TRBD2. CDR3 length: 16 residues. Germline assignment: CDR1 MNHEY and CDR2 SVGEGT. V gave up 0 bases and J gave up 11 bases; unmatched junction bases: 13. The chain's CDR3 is CASSYSMRGGDNEQYF. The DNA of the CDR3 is TGTGCCAGCAGTTACTCGATGCGGGGGGGCGACAATGAGCAGTACTTC.

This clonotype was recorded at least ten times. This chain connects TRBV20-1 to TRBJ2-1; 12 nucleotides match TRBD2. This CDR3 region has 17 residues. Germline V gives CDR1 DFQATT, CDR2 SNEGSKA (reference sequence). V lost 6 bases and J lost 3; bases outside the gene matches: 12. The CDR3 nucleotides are TGCAGTGCAGTTGGATCTAGCGGGGGGGCCGGCTACAATGAGCAGTTCTTC. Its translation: CSAVGSSGGAGYNEQFF.

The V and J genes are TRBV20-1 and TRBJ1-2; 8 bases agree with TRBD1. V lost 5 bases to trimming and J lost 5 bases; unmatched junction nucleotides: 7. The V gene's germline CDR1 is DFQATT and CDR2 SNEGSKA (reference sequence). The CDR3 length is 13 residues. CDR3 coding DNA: TGCAGTGCTGGAGGGACAGGAAATTATGGCTACACCTTC. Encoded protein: CSAGGTGNYGYTF.

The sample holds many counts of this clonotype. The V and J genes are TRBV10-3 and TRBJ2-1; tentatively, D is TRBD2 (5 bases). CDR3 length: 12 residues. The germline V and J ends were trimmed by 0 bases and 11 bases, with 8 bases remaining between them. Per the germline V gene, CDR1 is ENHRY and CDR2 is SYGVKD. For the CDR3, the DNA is TGTGCCATCAGTGAGTCTGACTACCAGCAGTTCTTC. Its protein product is CAISESDYQQFF.

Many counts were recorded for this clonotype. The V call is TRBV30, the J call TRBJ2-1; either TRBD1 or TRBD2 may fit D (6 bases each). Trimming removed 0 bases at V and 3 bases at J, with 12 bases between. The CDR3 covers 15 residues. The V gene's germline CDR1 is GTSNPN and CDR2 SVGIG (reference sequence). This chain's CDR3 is CAWSVLGGVYNEQFF. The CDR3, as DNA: TGTGCCTGGAGTGTACTGGGGGGCGTCTACAATGAGCAGTTCTTC.

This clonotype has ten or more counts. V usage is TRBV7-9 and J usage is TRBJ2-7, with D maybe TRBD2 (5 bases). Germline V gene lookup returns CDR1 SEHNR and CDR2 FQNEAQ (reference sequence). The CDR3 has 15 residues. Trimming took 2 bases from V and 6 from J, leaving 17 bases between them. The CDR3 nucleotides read TGTGCCAGCAGCTTATTTATCAGTCAAGAGGGCGAGCAGTACTTC. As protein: CASSLFISQEGEQYF.

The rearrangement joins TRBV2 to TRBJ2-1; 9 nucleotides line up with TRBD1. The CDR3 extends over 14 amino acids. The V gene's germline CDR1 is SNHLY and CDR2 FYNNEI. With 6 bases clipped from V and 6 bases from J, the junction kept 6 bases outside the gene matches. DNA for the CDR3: TGTGCCAGCAGGTCGACAGGGGGGTCCAATGAGCAGTTCTTC. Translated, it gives CASRSTGGSNEQFF.

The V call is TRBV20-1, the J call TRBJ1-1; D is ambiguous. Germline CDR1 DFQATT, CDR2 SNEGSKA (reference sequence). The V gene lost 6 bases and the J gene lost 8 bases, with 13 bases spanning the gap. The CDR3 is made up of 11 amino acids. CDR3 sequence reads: CSARTTTEAFF. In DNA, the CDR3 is TGCAGTGCAAGGACCACCACCGAAGCTTTCTTT.

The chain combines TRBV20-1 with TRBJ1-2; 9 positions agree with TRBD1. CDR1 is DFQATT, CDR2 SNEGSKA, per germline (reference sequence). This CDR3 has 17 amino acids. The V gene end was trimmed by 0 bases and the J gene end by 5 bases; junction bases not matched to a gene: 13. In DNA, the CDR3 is TGCAGTGCTAGAGATTGGAGGGACAGGGAGCAATATTATGGCTACACCTTC. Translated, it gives CSARDWRDREQYYGYTF.

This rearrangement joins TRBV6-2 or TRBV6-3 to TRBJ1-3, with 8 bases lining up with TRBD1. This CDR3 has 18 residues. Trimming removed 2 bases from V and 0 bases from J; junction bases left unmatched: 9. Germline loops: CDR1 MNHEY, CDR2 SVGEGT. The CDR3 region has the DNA TGTGCCAGCAGTTACAACTCCGGGACAGGAACCTCTGGAAACACCATATATTTT. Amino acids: CASSYNSGTGTSGNTIYF.

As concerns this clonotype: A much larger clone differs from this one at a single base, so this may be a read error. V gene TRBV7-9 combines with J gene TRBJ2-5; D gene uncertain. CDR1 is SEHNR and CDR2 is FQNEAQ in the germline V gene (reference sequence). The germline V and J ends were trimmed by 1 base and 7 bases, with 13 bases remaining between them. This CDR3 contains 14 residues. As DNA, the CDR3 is TGTGCCAGCAGCTTAGTATCAGTTTCTAGGACCCAGTACTTC. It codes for CASSLVSVSRTQYF.

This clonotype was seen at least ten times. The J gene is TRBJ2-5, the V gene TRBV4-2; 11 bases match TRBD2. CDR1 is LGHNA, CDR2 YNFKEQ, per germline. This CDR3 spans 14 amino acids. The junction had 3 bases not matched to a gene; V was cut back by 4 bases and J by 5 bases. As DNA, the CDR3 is TGTGCCAGCAGCCGGGGACTAGCGGCCGAGACCCAGTACTTC. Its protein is CASSRGLAAETQYF.

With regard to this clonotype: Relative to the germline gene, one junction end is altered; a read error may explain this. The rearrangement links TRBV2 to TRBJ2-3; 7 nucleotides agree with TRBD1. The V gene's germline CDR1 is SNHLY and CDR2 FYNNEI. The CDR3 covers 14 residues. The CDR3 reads CASRVELGTDAQYF. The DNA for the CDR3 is TGTGCTAGCAGGGTGGAGTTGGGGACAGATGCGCAGTATTTT.

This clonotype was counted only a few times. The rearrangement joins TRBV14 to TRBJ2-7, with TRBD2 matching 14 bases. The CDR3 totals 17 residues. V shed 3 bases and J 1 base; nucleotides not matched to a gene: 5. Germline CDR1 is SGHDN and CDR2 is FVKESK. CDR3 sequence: CASSHGTSGGLSYEQYF. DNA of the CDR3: TGTGCCAGCAGCCACGGGACTAGCGGGGGACTATCCTACGAGCAGTACTTC.

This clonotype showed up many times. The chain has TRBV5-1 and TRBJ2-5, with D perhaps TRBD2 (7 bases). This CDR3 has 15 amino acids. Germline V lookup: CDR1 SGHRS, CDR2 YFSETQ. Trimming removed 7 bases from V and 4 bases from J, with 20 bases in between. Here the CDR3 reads CASGEGGTSPETQYF. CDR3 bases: TGCGCCAGCGGTGAGGGGGGGACCTCCCCAGAGACCCAGTACTTC.

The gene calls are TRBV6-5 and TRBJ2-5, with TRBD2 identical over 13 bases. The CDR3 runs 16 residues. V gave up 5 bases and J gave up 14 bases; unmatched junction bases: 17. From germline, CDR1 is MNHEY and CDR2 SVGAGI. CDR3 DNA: TGTGCCAGCAGTCGTACCCCGGGACTAGCGGGGCCCGAGCAATACTTC. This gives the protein CASSRTPGLAGPEQYF.

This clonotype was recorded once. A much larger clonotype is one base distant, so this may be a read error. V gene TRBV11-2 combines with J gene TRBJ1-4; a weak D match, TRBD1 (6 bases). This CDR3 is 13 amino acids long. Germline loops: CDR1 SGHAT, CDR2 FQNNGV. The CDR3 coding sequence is TGTGTCAGCAGCTTAGCGCAGGGGAAAAAACTGTTTTTT. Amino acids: CVSSLAQGKKLFF.

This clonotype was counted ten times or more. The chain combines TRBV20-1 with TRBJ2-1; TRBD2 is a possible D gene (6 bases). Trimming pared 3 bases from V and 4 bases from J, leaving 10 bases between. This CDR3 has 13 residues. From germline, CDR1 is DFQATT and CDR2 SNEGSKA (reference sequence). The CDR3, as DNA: TGCAGTGCTAGGGGACTGGTTTACAATGAGCAGTTCTTC. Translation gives CSARGLVYNEQFF.

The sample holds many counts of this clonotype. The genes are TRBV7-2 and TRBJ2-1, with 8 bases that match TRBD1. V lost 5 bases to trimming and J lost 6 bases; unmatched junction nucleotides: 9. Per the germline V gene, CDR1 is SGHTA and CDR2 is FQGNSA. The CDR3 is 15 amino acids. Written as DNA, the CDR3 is TGTGCCAGCAGCCCCCGACAGGGGTCCGGCAATGAGCAGTTCTTC. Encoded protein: CASSPRQGSGNEQFF.

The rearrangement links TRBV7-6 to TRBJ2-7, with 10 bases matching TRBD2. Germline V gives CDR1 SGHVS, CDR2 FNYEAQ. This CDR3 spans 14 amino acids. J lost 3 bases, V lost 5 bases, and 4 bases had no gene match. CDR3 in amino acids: CASSPSSGSYEQYF. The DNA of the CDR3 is TGTGCCAGCAGCCCCTCTAGCGGGAGCTACGAGCAGTACTTC.